These 30 T cell receptor beta chains originate from one sample sequenced in a study of T cell responses to AZD1222 COVID-19 vaccine. TCRdb's copy holds only in-frame clones and misses some; the assay was immunoSEQ multiplex PCR. The sample yields about 140,000 clones, less than 95% seen once. The input for sequencing was peripheral blood, taken on day 0 of AZD1222 vaccination. Receptors originate from an adult in good health.

This CDR3 reads CASSVEGTSGSSYNEQFF. DNA for the CDR3: TGTGCCAGCAGCGTAGAGGGGACTAGCGGAAGCTCCTACAATGAGCAGTTCTTC. This chain links TRBV9 with TRBJ2-1, with 11 nucleotides matching TRBD2. J gave up 0 bases and V 0 bases, and 5 bases lay outside the gene matches. The CDR3 is made up of 18 amino acids. Per germline, CDR1 SGDLS and CDR2 YYNGEE.

The chain employs TRBV27 and TRBJ2-7; 8 bases fit TRBD2. Germline V gives CDR1 MNHEY, CDR2 SMNVEV (reference sequence). The CDR3 contains 15 residues. V was pared by 2 bases and J by 2 bases, with 5 bases of the junction left unmatched. CDR3 in amino acids: CASSLRLAGAYEQYF. CDR3 bases: TGTGCCAGCAGTTTAAGGCTAGCGGGCGCCTACGAGCAGTACTTC.

V usage is TRBV5-1 and J usage is TRBJ1-1, with TRBD1 matching over 10 bases. CDR3 length: 15 amino acids. Germline loops: CDR1 SGHRS, CDR2 YFSETQ. With 4 bases clipped from V and 5 bases from J, the junction kept 8 bases outside the gene matches. CDR3 sequence: CASSPGQGRGTEAFF. DNA of the CDR3: TGCGCCAGCAGCCCGGGACAGGGGAGAGGTACTGAAGCTTTCTTT.

The CDR3 spells CASSLEPENTIYF. The CDR3 DNA sequence: TGCGCCAGCAGCTTGGAGCCGGAAAACACCATATATTTT. V gene TRBV5-1 combines with J gene TRBJ1-3; D is undetermined. Germline values: CDR1 SGHRS, CDR2 YFSETQ. Trimming pared 0 bases from V and 6 bases from J, leaving 7 bases between. CDR3 length: 13 amino acids.

This chain links TRBV29-1 with TRBJ2-1, with D perhaps assigned TRBD1 or TRBD2 (5 bases each). CDR3 size: 14 residues. CDR1 is SQVTM, CDR2 ANQGSEA, per germline. Trimming took off 2 bases at V and 2 bases at J, with 10 bases between the two ends. CDR3 amino acids: CSVERDRPYNEQFF. DNA of the CDR3: TGCAGCGTTGAAAGGGACCGCCCCTACAATGAGCAGTTCTTC.

The rearrangement uses TRBV11-2 and TRBJ2-7; D possibly corresponds to TRBD1 (5 bases). Germline V gene sequence: CDR1 SGHAT, CDR2 FQNNGV. Trimming took off 0 bases at V and 4 bases at J, with 10 bases between the two ends. This CDR3 has 14 residues. CDR3 DNA sequence: TGTGCCAGCAGCTTAGATCTTAGGGGTTACGAGCAGTACTTC. It translates to CASSLDLRGYEQYF.

V is TRBV11-2 and J is TRBJ1-5, with 7 bases that match TRBD1. CDR3 size: 14 residues. The germline V gene encodes CDR1 SGHAT and CDR2 FQNNGV. J gave up 6 bases and V 5 bases, and 7 bases lay outside the gene matches. The CDR3 nucleotides are TGTGCCAGCAGCCTTACAGGGGTCCTTCAGCCCCAGCATTTT. Its protein is CASSLTGVLQPQHF.

J is TRBJ2-3 and V is TRBV5-1, with a weak D call TRBD1 (6 bases). Germline V lookup: CDR1 SGHRS, CDR2 YFSETQ. This CDR3 has 16 residues. Trimming removed 4 bases from V and 0 bases from J, with 15 bases in between. The CDR3 region is CASSLPDSSSTDTQYF. The CDR3 region has the DNA TGCGCCAGCAGCCTACCGGACAGCTCTAGCACAGATACGCAGTATTTT. Combining the CDR3 with reference TRBV5-1 and TRBJ2-3 gives the whole variable domain KAGVTQTPRYLIKTRGQQVTLSCSPISGHRSVSWYQQTPGQGLQFLFEYFSETQRNKGNFPGRFSGRQFSNSRSEMNVSTLELGDSALYLCASSLPDSSSTDTQYFGPGTRLTVL.

In its sample, this clone was seen once. This chain links TRBV6-5 with TRBJ2-1; D is unresolved. Germline V gene lookup returns CDR1 MNHEY and CDR2 SVGAGI. CDR3 length: 11 amino acids. V dropped 8 bases and J dropped 2 bases, with 4 bases sitting between them. Written as DNA, the CDR3 is TGTGCCAGCGGCCCCTACAATGAGCAGTTCTTC. This gives the protein CASGPYNEQFF.

This chain connects TRBV28 to TRBJ1-3, with D hard to call. Germline-derived CDR1 and CDR2 are MDHEN and SYDVKM. The CDR3 covers 15 residues. Trimming cost V 6 bases and J 2 bases, with 14 bases left between them. The chain's CDR3 is CASSLGGRPGNTIYF. The DNA of the CDR3 is TGTGCCAGCAGCTTAGGAGGTAGGCCTGGAAACACCATATATTTT.

Of note for this clone: A junction end diverges from the germline sequence, so it may reflect a read error. The genes are TRBV2 and TRBJ2-7, with D tentatively TRBD2 (6 bases). CDR1 SNHLY and CDR2 FYNNEI come from the germline V gene. The CDR3 covers 14 residues. The CDR3 loop is CASSEDRDLYEQYF. The CDR3 DNA reads as TGTGCCAGCAGCGAAGATCGGGACTTGTACGAGCAGTACTTC.

This chain connects TRBV5-4 to TRBJ2-5, with D perhaps TRBD2 (6 bases). The ends were cut back, 4 bases at V and 4 bases at J, with 11 bases in the middle. This CDR3 has 13 residues. CDR1 and CDR2 (germline): SGHNT, YYREEE (reference sequence). The CDR3, as DNA: TGTGCCAGCAGCCCGACGGGGGTAGAGACCCAGTACTTC. Translation gives CASSPTGVETQYF.

DNA of the CDR3: TGCGCCAGCAGCTTGGAGATTCACAGGGGACGCGAAAAACTGTTTTTT. Translation gives CASSLEIHRGREKLFF. This chain links TRBV5-1 with TRBJ1-4, with 7 bases lining up with TRBD1. Germline V gene data show CDR1 as SGHRS and CDR2 as YFSETQ. This CDR3 region has 16 residues. V trimming: 0 bases; J trimming: 8 bases; junction bases outside the gene matches: 10. The full variable domain, rest sourced from reference TRBV5-1 and TRBJ1-4, is KAGVTQTPRYLIKTRGQQVTLSCSPISGHRSVSWYQQTPGQGLQFLFEYFSETQRNKGNFPGRFSGRQFSNSRSEMNVSTLELGDSALYLCASSLEIHRGREKLFFGSGTQLSVL.

The CDR3 loop is CASSLSLDRGGYGYTF. CDR3 DNA: TGTGCCAGCAGTTTATCCCTGGACAGGGGGGGTTATGGCTACACCTTC. This rearrangement joins TRBV28 to TRBJ1-2, with 10 bases aligning to TRBD1. J lost 5 bases, V lost 1 base, and 7 bases had no gene match. This CDR3 has 16 amino acids. CDR1 and CDR2 (germline): MDHEN, SYDVKM.

The rearrangement uses TRBV5-6 and TRBJ2-7, with TRBD1 identical over 7 bases. Germline CDR1 and CDR2: SGHDT and YYEEEE. The J segment lost 2 bases and the V segment lost 3 bases, leaving 5 bases of the junction unmatched. The CDR3 is made up of 14 amino acids. CDR3 sequence reads: CASSSSGQTYEQYF. CDR3 DNA: TGTGCCAGCAGCTCGTCGGGACAGACCTACGAGCAGTACTTC.

V gene TRBV19 combines with J gene TRBJ1-6; D possibly corresponds to TRBD1 (5 bases). Per germline, CDR1 LNHDA and CDR2 SQIVND (reference sequence). This CDR3 is built from 14 residues. The V end lost 3 bases, the J end lost 9 bases, and 12 bases lay between the germline ends. CDR3 in amino acids: CASSIGRAGSPLHF. Here the CDR3 DNA reads TGTGCCAGTAGTATCGGCAGGGCAGGTTCACCCCTCCACTTT.

The chain couples TRBV4-1 to TRBJ2-2; 11 positions match TRBD2. Germline-derived CDR1 and CDR2 are MGHRA and YSYEKL. CDR3 length: 15 residues. Unmatched junction bases numbered 8, after V lost 4 bases and J lost 10 bases. CDR3 coding DNA: TGCGCCAGCAGCCTAGTAGCGGGGGGGCGGGAGGAGCTGTTTTTT. Protein: CASSLVAGGREELFF.

J is TRBJ1-1 and V is TRBV9; D gene uncertain. Germline assignment: CDR1 SGDLS and CDR2 YYNGEE. This CDR3 has 14 residues. Trimming took 0 bases from V and 1 from J, leaving 7 bases between them. The CDR3 bases are TGTGCCAGCAGCGTAGTTGCGGGGAACACTGAAGCTTTCTTT. Its protein is CASSVVAGNTEAFF.

J is TRBJ2-5 and V is TRBV7-2, with 10 bases aligning to TRBD2. Germline V gene data show CDR1 as SGHTA and CDR2 as FQGNSA. The trim removed 5 bases at V and 4 bases at J, leaving 10 bases unmatched. The CDR3 covers 16 residues. The CDR3 reads CASSRRLAGGVETQYF. CDR3 DNA sequence: TGTGCCAGCAGCCGCAGACTAGCGGGCGGGGTAGAGACCCAGTACTTC.

The chain joins TRBV2 to TRBJ1-4, with D hard to call. Looked up from germline, CDR1 is SNHLY and CDR2 is FYNNEI. This CDR3 spans 12 amino acids. V lost 6 bases, J lost 15 bases, and 17 bases lay in between. The CDR3 spells CASSLATLLVFF. The CDR3 nucleotides read TGTGCCAGCAGCTTAGCCACGCTTTTGGTGTTTTTT.

The chain links TRBV2 to TRBJ1-5, with D uncertain. Between the trimmed V and J ends, which lost 2 bases and 3 bases, there was a span of 8 bases. The germline V gene has CDR1 SNHLY and CDR2 FYNNEI. The CDR3 loop spans 14 amino acids. CDR3 sequence reads: CASSEWGDNQPQHF. The CDR3 DNA sequence: TGTGCCAGCAGTGAATGGGGTGACAATCAGCCCCAGCATTTT.

This sequence joins TRBV28 and TRBJ1-3; D is uncertain. V shed 7 bases and J shed 2 bases, with 12 bases lying between them. From germline, CDR1 is MDHEN and CDR2 SYDVKM. This CDR3 comprises 14 residues. The CDR3 sequence: CASTEQGTGNTIYF. CDR3 in DNA: TGTGCCAGCACCGAACAAGGGACTGGAAACACCATATATTTT.

The chain employs TRBV5-1 and TRBJ1-4; TRBD1 is a possible D gene (5 bases). V was shortened by 4 bases and J by 5 bases, with 15 bases between the two germline ends. Germline lookup yields CDR1 SGHRS and CDR2 YFSETQ. The CDR3 has 15 residues. DNA for the CDR3: TGCGCCAGCAGCAAAGGTGGCAGGGAAAATGAAAAACTGTTTTTT. It translates to CASSKGGRENEKLFF.

The gene calls are TRBV24-1 and TRBJ1-5; a possible D gene is TRBD1 (6 bases). The V end was cut by 9 bases, the J end by 5 bases, with 19 bases between. Germline lookup yields CDR1 KGHDR and CDR2 SFDVKD. This CDR3 contains 15 residues. CDR3 DNA: TGTGCCACCGGGGGGGGCAGTAATACCTATCAGCCCCAGCATTTT. This encodes CATGGGSNTYQPQHF.

This clone was seen a few times. The chain joins TRBV27 to TRBJ2-7; no reliable D call. Germline CDR1 reads MNHEY; CDR2 reads SMNVEV (reference sequence). The CDR3 totals 13 residues. V lost 2 bases to trimming and J lost 2 bases, with 7 bases between them. In DNA, the CDR3 is TGTGCCAGCAGTTTAGGCGGAACCTACGAGCAGTACTTC. It is translated as CASSLGGTYEQYF.

The chain carries TRBV5-1 and TRBJ1-6; no clear D gene. The CDR3 runs to 16 residues. In germline, CDR1 is SGHRS, CDR2 YFSETQ. The ends were cut back, 3 bases at V and 0 bases at J, with 10 bases in the middle. The CDR3 sequence is CASSYGLSSYNSPLHF. In nucleotides, the CDR3 is TGCGCCAGCAGCTATGGCCTGAGCTCCTATAATTCACCCCTCCACTTT.

This clone has only one observation. The chain joins TRBV2 to TRBJ2-7, with D unresolved. Germline V lookup: CDR1 SNHLY, CDR2 FYNNEI. The CDR3 spans 13 residues. Trimming took off 5 bases at V and 2 bases at J, with 10 bases between the two ends. CDR3 bases: TGTGCCAGCAGTCGAACAGCTGCCTACGAGCAGTACTTC. The encoded protein is CASSRTAAYEQYF.

The CDR3 DNA follows: TGTGCCAGCAGCTTTCGAGGGATCTACAATGAGCAGTTCTTC. It yields the protein CASSFRGIYNEQFF. This chain uses TRBV7-2 with TRBJ2-1, with D perhaps TRBD2 (5 bases). The CDR3 has 14 amino acids. Germline CDR1 SGHTA, CDR2 FQGNSA. The V gene lost 3 bases and the J gene lost 3 bases, with 9 bases spanning the gap.

The chain combines TRBV11-2 with TRBJ2-3; no clear D. Looked up from germline, CDR1 is SGHAT and CDR2 is FQNNGV. CDR3 size: 14 residues. The germline V and J ends were trimmed by 5 bases and 4 bases, with 13 bases remaining between them. The CDR3 DNA reads TGTGCCAGCAGCCCAGCTGTGGGTGCAGATACGCAGTATTTT. This sequence encodes CASSPAVGADTQYF.

The chain links TRBV5-1 to TRBJ1-2, with 8 bases aligning to TRBD1. Germline V CDR1 and CDR2: SGHRS, YFSETQ. CDR3 length: 13 amino acids. J lost 6 bases, V lost 5 bases, and 6 bases had no gene match. CDR3 sequence: CASSRGQGHGYTF. CDR3 coding DNA: TGCGCCAGCAGTCGAGGACAGGGCCATGGCTACACCTTC.